Listed below are T cell receptor beta chains from one sample, sequenced in a study of blood T cell repertoires in COVID-19. Repertoires were generated with immunoSEQ multiplex PCR, while TCRdb's copy carries only in-frame clones and drops some. The profile shows about 230,000 clones, about 90% of them singletons. The sample comprised PBMCs or T cells enriched from blood (not recorded which). These receptors came from a woman aged 25-40 years with acute COVID-19. Each CDR3 is given with its conserved first and last residue. The D gene is left open where the match is weak. The listing skips clone size in some rows; elsewhere it reads once, few, many or a size class.

len,d_gene,v_gene,abundance,j_gene,CDR3aa,CDR3nt
14,-,TRBV27,-,TRBJ1-5,CASSLGQFNQPQHF,TGTGCCAGCAGCCTAGGACAGTTCAATCAGCCCCAGCATTTT
13,-,TRBV19,once,TRBJ2-2,CASSGPGTGELFF,TGTGCCAGTAGTGGGCCAGGAACCGGGGAGCTGTTTTTT
13,-,TRBV24-1,-,TRBJ2-5,CATTTSRLETQYF,TGTGCCACCACCACCTCGAGACTGGAGACCCAGTACTTC
16,-,TRBV30,-,TRBJ1-1,CAWTSAQAGAGREAFF,TGTGCCTGGACTAGCGCGCAGGCTGGCGCGGGGAGGGAAGCTTTCTTT
15,-,TRBV4-1,-,TRBJ1-2,CASSQERLQYYGYTF,TGCGCCAGCAGCCAAGAACGGTTACAGTACTATGGCTACACCTTC
16,TRBD1,TRBV18,-,TRBJ1-5,CASSGWDRHSNQPQHF,TGTGCCAGCTCAGGTTGGGACAGGCATAGCAATCAGCCCCAGCATTTT
13,TRBD1,TRBV9,-,TRBJ1-2,CASSVEQGAGTTF,TGTGCCAGCAGCGTAGAACAGGGGGCTGGGACGACCTTC
15,TRBD1,TRBV24-1,-,TRBJ2-2,CATSAGTGYTGELFF,TGTGCCACCAGTGCCGGGACAGGGTATACCGGGGAGCTGTTTTTT
16,-,TRBV5-1,-,TRBJ1-1,CASSLGPATGNTEAFF,TGCGCCAGCTCCCTGGGGCCGGCGACAGGGAACACTGAAGCTTTCTTT
12,-,TRBV12-5,-,TRBJ2-1,CASGLNGYEQFF,TGTGCTAGTGGTTTGAACGGGTATGAGCAGTTCTTC
13,-,TRBV28,few,TRBJ1-5,CASSLSGFQPQHF,TGTGCCAGCAGTTTGTCGGGGTTTCAGCCCCAGCATTTT
11,-,TRBV6-5,-,TRBJ1-5,CASRSGQPQHF,TGTGCCAGCAGGTCCGGTCAGCCCCAGCATTTT